This TCR beta chain was identified during a study of CD8 T cells in ankylosing spondylitis. Whole-study results and caveats: From matched ankylosing spondylitis synovial fluid, disease-linked clones were reportedly recovered at significantly enriched levels. Ankylosing spondylitis blood seemed to carry a telltale TCR beta motif made of under ten highly homologous variants.

In its sample, this clonotype was seen many times. The antigen is undetermined. One entry per CDR3 protein, called by TCRdb with MiXCR from the 5' RACE reads. The sample carries about 200,000 distinct CDR3 sequences, 6% to 8% recorded once. This CDR3 spans 13 amino acids. Trimming cost V 6 bases and J 2 bases, with 14 bases left between them. CDR1 is DFQATT, CDR2 SNEGSKA, per germline (reference sequence). The TCR comes from a male donor with ankylosing spondylitis. The chain is built from TRBV20-1 and TRBJ2-7; perhaps TRBD2 as D (5 bases). The sample was blood, either unsorted or a sorted T cell fraction (not recorded which). The CDR3 loop is CSARPRATYEQYF. CDR3 coding DNA: TGCAGTGCCCGCCCGAGGGCAACCTACGAGCAGTACTTC.